The source of this TCR beta chain is a study of cytomegalovirus exposure and HLA in healthy donors. Study as a whole: The 550 to 800 first-cohort repertoires and the roughly 130 validation repertoires shared the same platform, a later analysis reported. Study conclusions and caveats: As confirmed in vitro, three CMV-associated chains were specific for CMV antigens. Cytomegalovirus status, reportedly, was diagnosed with high specificity and sensitivity by the classifier. The majority of TCR sequences were rare, yet some public TCRs appeared in many donors.

Data came from immunoSEQ multiplex PCR; TCRdb stores just in-frame clones and leaves some out. The sample records about 240,000 clones, approximately 86% being singletons. The CDR3 is 15 residues long. V lost 0 bases and J lost 3, with 8 bases in between. Germline CDR1 SEHNR, CDR2 FQNEAQ (reference sequence). This clone was seen only once. Its antigen remains unknown. The sequenced sample was PBMCs. This clonotype originated in a woman aged 25 to 45 in good health and CMV-seropositive. The V and J genes are TRBV7-9 and TRBJ2-2, with a weak D call TRBD1 (6 bases). The CDR3 nucleotides are TGTGCCAGCAGCTTAGCGCAGGGGTACACCGGGGAGCTGTTTTTT. This sequence encodes CASSLAQGYTGELFF. Complete variable domain (other parts from reference TRBV7-9 and TRBJ2-2): DTGVSQNPRHKITKRGQNVTFRCDPISEHNRLYWYRQTLGQGPEFLTYFQNEAQLEKSRLLSDRFSAERPKGSFSTLEIQRTEQGDSAMYLCASSLAQGYTGELFFGEGSRLTVL.